Shown below are 32 T cell receptor beta chains from a single sample sequenced in a study of regulatory T cells in long-lasting Graves disease. Sample time point: newly diagnosed GD, antithyroid drugs for less than 3 months. From RNA extracted from PBMCs, the TCR library was made. CDR3 regions were amplified by Arm-PCR using iRepertoire HTBI primers to build TCR beta libraries. TCRdb reanalysed the multiplex PCR reads using MiXCR and keeps one entry per CDR3 protein. This sample carries about half a million distinct CDR3 sequences, about 12% of them seen once, and the ten largest clones take roughly 8.2%. These data were also reused for a study on T cells in Graves' hyperthyroidism and ophthalmopathy.

The sample consisted of peripheral blood mononuclear cells (PBMCs), taken at new diagnosis, from a patient treated with antithyroid drugs. The receptors shown here come from a woman in her 30s with Graves disease.

At least ten counts were recorded for this clonotype. The J gene is TRBJ2-5, the V gene TRBV2; D perhaps matches TRBD1 (6 bases). This CDR3 region has 12 residues. Germline assignment: CDR1 SNHLY and CDR2 FYNNEI. V gave up 8 bases and J gave up 5 bases, with 12 bases separating them. CDR3 sequence (DNA): TGTGCCAGCTCCTGGGGGCTGGAGACCCAGTACTTC. It encodes CASSWGLETQYF.

A few counts support this clonotype. The CDR3 nucleotides read TGTGCCAGCGGCAGGGTTGACGTAGCCAAAAACATTCAGTACTTC. Its protein is CASGRVDVAKNIQYF. The chain has TRBV7-2 and TRBJ2-4; D possibly corresponds to TRBD1 (5 bases). V lost 8 bases and J lost 0, with 14 bases in between. This CDR3 contains 15 residues. Germline CDR1 and CDR2: SGHTA and FQGNSA. Complete variable domain (other parts from reference TRBV7-2 and TRBJ2-4): GAGVSQSPSNKVTEKGKDVELRCDPISGHTALYWYRQSLGQGLEFLIYFQGNSAPDKSGLPSDRFSAERTGGSVSTLTIQRTQQEDSAVYLCASGRVDVAKNIQYFGAGTRLSVL.

This clonotype was seen repeatedly, ten times or more. The chain carries TRBV2 and TRBJ1-5, with TRBD1 as a possible D gene (5 bases). Per the germline V gene, CDR1 is SNHLY and CDR2 is FYNNEI. Trimming shortened V by 3 bases and J by 3 bases, and 12 bases separated the two germline ends. The CDR3 totals 15 residues. The CDR3 here is CASSEWDGVNQPQHF. The CDR3 DNA reads TGTGCCAGCAGTGAGTGGGACGGTGTCAATCAGCCCCAGCATTTT.

The CDR3 protein is CASSLGGLREHTYNEQFF. CDR3 sequence (DNA): TGTGCCAGCAGCTTAGGGGGTCTGCGGGAGCATACCTACAATGAGCAGTTCTTC. V usage is TRBV11-2 and J usage is TRBJ2-1; TRBD2 agrees at 7 bases. The CDR3 loop spans 18 amino acids. V was clipped by 1 base and J by 2 bases; unmatched bases: 11. Germline CDR1 is SGHAT and CDR2 is FQNNGV. Full variable domain (remainder filled in from reference TRBV11-2 and TRBJ2-1): EAGVAQSPRYKIIEKRQSVAFWCNPISGHATLYWYQQILGQGPKLLIQFQNNGVVDDSQLPKDRFSAERLKGVDSTLKIQPAKLEDSAVYLCASSLGGLREHTYNEQFFGPGTRLTVL.

The sample holds many counts of this clonotype. The chain carries TRBV15 and TRBJ2-5; 9 bases fit TRBD2. Germline V lookup: CDR1 LNHNV, CDR2 YYDKDF (reference sequence). This CDR3 comprises 18 residues. V trimming: 5 bases; J trimming: 5 bases; junction bases outside the gene matches: 18. The CDR3: CATSRRRLAGSSAETQYF. CDR3 nucleotides: TGTGCCACCAGCCGGAGAAGGCTAGCGGGATCCTCAGCGGAGACCCAGTACTTC.

The rearrangement uses TRBV6-2 or TRBV6-3 and TRBJ1-5, with D hard to call. Looked up from germline, CDR1 is MNHEY and CDR2 is SVGEGT. V was pared by 6 bases and J by 0 bases, with 6 bases between. The CDR3 length is 13 residues. In DNA, the CDR3 is TGTGCCAGCAGACAGCATAGCAATCAGCCCCAGCATTTT. Protein product: CASRQHSNQPQHF.

Ten or more counts support this clonotype. Here the CDR3 DNA reads TGTGCCAGCATGGGGTCCCGGTCTCCCTATGGCTACACCTTC. It translates to CASMGSRSPYGYTF. The chain is built from TRBV2 and TRBJ1-2; D ambiguous. This CDR3 has 14 amino acids. Trimming removed 7 bases at V and 4 bases at J, with 16 bases between. The germline gives CDR1 SNHLY, CDR2 FYNNEI.

This clonotype has ten or more counts. V usage is TRBV4-3 and J usage is TRBJ1-1; no clear D gene. The germline V gene encodes CDR1 LGHNA and CDR2 YSLEER. V lost 8 bases to trimming and J lost 7 bases, with 17 bases between them. The CDR3 loop spans 13 amino acids. CDR3 DNA: TGCGCCAGCTCCTCAACGGGAGGACGTGAAGCTTTCTTT. It yields the protein CASSSTGGREAFF.

This clonotype was detected many times. The chain couples TRBV19 to TRBJ1-5, with TRBD1 identical over 8 bases. The V and J ends lost 9 bases and 2 bases, in that order; junction bases with no gene match: 9. CDR3 length equals 15 residues. Germline assignment: CDR1 LNHDA and CDR2 SQIVND (reference sequence). The CDR3 sequence is CASQKTGVGNQPQHF. In nucleotides, the CDR3 is TGTGCCAGCCAAAAGACAGGGGTAGGCAATCAGCCCCAGCATTTT.

This clonotype has at least ten counts. This sequence joins TRBV7-9 and TRBJ2-7, with D uncertain. With 5 bases removed from V and 0 bases from J, the gap between germline ends came to 17 bases. CDR1 is SEHNR and CDR2 is FQNEAQ in the germline V gene (reference sequence). The CDR3 has 16 amino acids. CDR3 residues: CASSGFRGIDSYEQYF. DNA of the CDR3: TGTGCCAGCAGCGGATTCCGTGGGATCGACTCCTACGAGCAGTACTTC.

This clonotype was picked up a small number of times. The V and J genes are TRBV14 and TRBJ1-1, with TRBD1 identical over 9 bases. The CDR3 runs 15 residues. Germline values: CDR1 SGHDN, CDR2 FVKESK. V shed 4 bases, J shed 10 bases, and the junction held 13 bases outside the gene matches. For the CDR3, the DNA is TGTGCCAGCAGCCGGATACAGGGGGCCGACGTAGGAGCTTTCTTT. It translates to CASSRIQGADVGAFF.

This clonotype was picked up many times. The junction shows a germline mismatch at one end, possibly a read error. The V call is TRBV11-2, the J call TRBJ2-1; D might be TRBD2 (6 bases). The CDR3 totals 15 residues. Germline V gene lookup returns CDR1 SGHAT and CDR2 FQNNGV. CDR3 residues: CASRLERVFHNEQFF. CDR3 coding DNA: TGTGCCAGCAGGTTAGAGCGGGTTTTCCACAATGAGCAGTTCTTC.

For this clonotype: A read error is likely, as this CDR3 ends without the conserved phenylalanine or tryptophan. The chain recombines TRBV30 with TRBJ1-1; D might be TRBD1 (6 bases). There are 14 residues in the CDR3. CDR1 is GTSNPN and CDR2 is SVGIG in the germline V gene (reference sequence). V was clipped by 0 bases and J by 4 bases, with 12 bases between them. CDR3 in DNA: TGTGCCTGGAGTGTACTCAAAGGGGGCACTGAAGCTTTCCTT. The encoded protein is CAWSVLKGGTEAFL.

This clonotype was picked up many times. This chain joins TRBV12-3 or TRBV12-4 and TRBJ1-1; D gene uncertain. The CDR3 consists of 13 residues. V was clipped by 1 base and J by 1 base, with 4 bases between them. CDR3 sequence reads: CASSLDPNTEAFF. The DNA for the CDR3 is TGTGCCAGCAGTTTAGACCCGAACACTGAAGCTTTCTTT.

In its sample, this clonotype was seen many times. The chain recombines TRBV5-1 with TRBJ2-2; D is undetermined. Trimming took off 3 bases at V and 0 bases at J, with 6 bases between the two ends. The CDR3 loop spans 14 amino acids. CDR1 is SGHRS and CDR2 is YFSETQ in the germline V gene. The CDR3 DNA reads as TGCGCCAGCAGCTCGACCGCGAACACCGGGGAGCTGTTTTTT. Its protein product is CASSSTANTGELFF.

This clonotype has at least ten counts. The rearrangement links TRBV11-2 to TRBJ2-1; 13 bases agree with TRBD2. Trimming took 4 bases from V and 2 from J; bases not matched to a gene: 8. CDR1 and CDR2 (germline): SGHAT, FQNNGV. The CDR3 covers 18 residues. CDR3 sequence: CASSYARLAGGPYNEQFF. CDR3 bases: TGTGCCAGCAGCTACGCACGACTAGCGGGAGGTCCCTACAATGAGCAGTTCTTC.

This clonotype showed up many times. The V and J genes are TRBV5-1 and TRBJ2-5, with 16 bases identical to TRBD2. J lost 4 bases, V lost 4 bases, and 4 bases had no gene match. The CDR3 sequence is 16 residues long. Germline V lookup: CDR1 SGHRS, CDR2 YFSETQ. As DNA, the CDR3 is TGCGCCAGCAGCCCGGGGACTAGCGGGAGGGTAGAGACCCAGTACTTC. This translates into CASSPGTSGRVETQYF.

The chain carries TRBV9 and TRBJ2-1; 8 nucleotides match TRBD1. Germline CDR1 and CDR2: SGDLS and YYNGEE. After removal of 5 bases from V and 4 bases from J, the junction contained 11 bases not matched to a gene. CDR3 size: 16 residues. The CDR3: CASSPHRGAKYNEQFF. Written as DNA, the CDR3 is TGTGCCAGCAGTCCCCACAGGGGGGCAAAGTACAATGAGCAGTTCTTC. The full variable domain, completed using reference TRBV9 and TRBJ2-1, is DSGVTQTPKHLITATGQRVTLRCSPRSGDLSVYWYQQSLDQGLQFLIQYYNGEERAKGNILERFSAQQFPDLHSELNLSSLELGDSALYFCASSPHRGAKYNEQFFGPGTRLTVL.

J is TRBJ2-7 and V is TRBV11-3, with TRBD1 matching 7 bases. This CDR3 contains 13 residues. Germline CDR1 SGHNT, CDR2 YENEEA. Losses at the gene ends were 2 bases for V and 7 bases for J; bases not matched to a gene: 5. CDR3 sequence reads: CASSLNRGGEQYV. In DNA form, the CDR3 reads TGTGCCAGCAGCTTAAACAGGGGTGGAGAGCAGTACGTC.

The CDR3 region is CASSFGSTAPTEAFF. The CDR3 DNA reads as TGCGCCAGCAGCTTTGGATCTACAGCGCCCACTGAAGCTTTCTTT. The chain recombines TRBV5-1 with TRBJ1-1; D remains ambiguous. This CDR3 region has 15 residues. Germline loops: CDR1 SGHRS, CDR2 YFSETQ. V was pared by 2 bases and J by 4 bases, with 15 bases between.

V usage is TRBV6-1 and J usage is TRBJ2-5; the match to TRBD2 covers 9 bases. Germline CDR1 is MNHNS and CDR2 is SASEGT. This CDR3 contains 13 residues. Trimming cost V 10 bases and J 1 base; bases outside gene matches: 4. CDR3 bases: TGTGCCACCGGGACTAGCTCCCAAGAGACCCAGTACTTC. Translated: CATGTSSQETQYF.

In its sample, this clonotype was seen a few times. The J gene is TRBJ1-1, the V gene TRBV10-3; TRBD1 aligns across 8 bases. This CDR3 is built from 14 residues. The V gene's germline CDR1 is ENHRY and CDR2 SYGVKD. After removal of 6 bases from V and 1 base from J, the junction contained 4 bases not matched to a gene. CDR3: CAIRTGGRNTEAFF. The CDR3 nucleotides are TGTGCCATCAGAACAGGGGGGAGGAACACTGAAGCTTTCTTT.

Only a few counts were recorded for this clonotype. The chain uses TRBV7-3 and TRBJ2-5; 8 nucleotides agree with TRBD1. The CDR3 totals 16 residues. V gave up 5 bases and J gave up 5 bases; unmatched junction bases: 13. CDR1 and CDR2 from the germline V gene are SGHTA and FQGTGA. DNA for the CDR3: TGTGCCAGCAGCGCCACCTCCGGGACAGGCATCGAGACCCAGTACTTC. Protein: CASSATSGTGIETQYF.

There are many counts of this clonotype. The chain's CDR3 is CASSPRTGSRGTQYF. In nucleotides, the CDR3 is TGTGCCAGCAGTCCCCGGACAGGCTCAAGGGGGACCCAGTACTTC. This chain uses TRBV28 with TRBJ2-5, with 7 bases lining up with TRBD1. The CDR3 is made up of 15 amino acids. V shed 5 bases, J shed 7 bases, and the junction held 13 bases outside the gene matches. The germline gives CDR1 MDHEN, CDR2 SYDVKM.

This clonotype has more than one count but fewer than ten. This chain's CDR3 is CASNSGGSYNSPLHF. The CDR3 DNA sequence: TGTGCCTCCAACAGCGGGGGGTCGTATAATTCACCCCTCCACTTT. V gene TRBV24-1 combines with J gene TRBJ1-6, with D possibly TRBD1 on 5 matching bases. The CDR3 extends over 15 amino acids. V lost 12 bases to trimming and J lost 4 bases, with 18 bases between them. Germline lookup yields CDR1 KGHDR and CDR2 SFDVKD.

The CDR3 loop reads CASSPGPTNYGYTF. DNA of the CDR3: TGCGCCAGCAGCCCCGGTCCAACAAACTATGGCTACACCTTC. The chain uses TRBV4-3 and TRBJ1-2; D unresolved. Per the germline V gene, CDR1 is LGHNA and CDR2 is YSLEER. The CDR3 has 14 amino acids. The V end was cut by 4 bases, the J end by 2 bases, with 11 bases between.

This clonotype was counted many times. The V and J genes are TRBV4-3 and TRBJ1-1; D is unclear. The germline gives CDR1 LGHNA, CDR2 YSLEER. This CDR3 region has 15 residues. V was pared by 3 bases and J by 0 bases, with 11 bases between. CDR3 in amino acids: CASSQNPLLNTEAFF. The CDR3 DNA reads as TGCGCCAGCAGCCAGAATCCGCTCCTGAACACTGAAGCTTTCTTT.

V and J are TRBV6-1 and TRBJ2-5, with 8 positions matching TRBD1. The CDR3 is made up of 15 amino acids. J lost 1 base, V lost 8 bases, and 9 bases had no gene match. Germline V lookup: CDR1 MNHNS, CDR2 SASEGT. In nucleotides, the CDR3 is TGTGCCAGCGGATTTGTGGGGACAGGCCAAGAGACCCAGTACTTC. It codes for CASGFVGTGQETQYF.

There are many counts of this clonotype. The chain combines TRBV6-5 with TRBJ2-2, with D possibly TRBD2 on 6 matching bases. The CDR3 spans 16 residues. Germline values: CDR1 MNHEY, CDR2 SVGAGI. V shed 0 bases and J shed 0 bases, with 8 bases lying between them. CDR3 residues: CASSYSWGANTGELFF. The CDR3 DNA reads TGTGCCAGCAGTTACTCATGGGGGGCGAACACCGGGGAGCTGTTTTTT.

This clonotype was recorded many times. The gene calls are TRBV10-1 and TRBJ1-4; D call uncertain. Per germline, CDR1 WNHNN and CDR2 SYGVQD (reference sequence). Trimming pared 6 bases from V and 8 bases from J, leaving 22 bases between. The CDR3 is 16 residues long. The CDR3 region is CASRLFLGLAREKLFF. CDR3 bases: TGCGCCAGCAGGCTCTTCTTGGGCCTAGCAAGGGAAAAACTGTTTTTT.

Ten or more counts support this clonotype. This chain connects TRBV12-3 or TRBV12-4 to TRBJ2-2; 11 bases map to TRBD2. The CDR3 covers 16 residues. V shed 8 bases and J 8 bases; nucleotides not matched to a gene: 13. The CDR3 DNA follows: TGTGCCAGCGGGACGACTAGCGGGATAGACTTGGGGGAGCTGTTTTTT. Protein: CASGTTSGIDLGELFF.

This clonotype was detected only a few times. J is TRBJ2-5 and V is TRBV5-1; D possibly uses TRBD1 or TRBD2 (5 bases each). V shed 1 base and J shed 4 bases, with 14 bases lying between them. The V gene's germline CDR1 is SGHRS and CDR2 YFSETQ. The CDR3 is 15 amino acids. CDR3 nucleotide sequence: TGCGCCAGCAGCTTGTACAGGAGGAAAGGAGAGACCCAGTACTTC. It codes for CASSLYRRKGETQYF.